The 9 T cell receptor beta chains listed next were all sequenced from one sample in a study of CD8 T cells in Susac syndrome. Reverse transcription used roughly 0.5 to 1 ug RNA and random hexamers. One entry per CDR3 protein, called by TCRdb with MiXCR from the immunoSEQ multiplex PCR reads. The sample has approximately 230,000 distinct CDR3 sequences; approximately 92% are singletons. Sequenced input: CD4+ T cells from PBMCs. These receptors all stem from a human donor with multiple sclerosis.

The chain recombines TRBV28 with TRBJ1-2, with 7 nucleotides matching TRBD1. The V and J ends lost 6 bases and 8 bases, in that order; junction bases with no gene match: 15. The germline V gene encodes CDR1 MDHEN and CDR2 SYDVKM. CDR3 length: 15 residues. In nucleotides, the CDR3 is TGTGCCAGCAGCCGAGGGGGCTTGAGGGAGGAAGGCTACACCTTC. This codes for CASSRGGLREEGYTF.

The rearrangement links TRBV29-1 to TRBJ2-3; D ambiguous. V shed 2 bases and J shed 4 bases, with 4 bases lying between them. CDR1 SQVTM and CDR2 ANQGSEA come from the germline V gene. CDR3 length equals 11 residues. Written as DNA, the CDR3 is TGCAGCGTTGAACCCGCAGATACGCAGTATTTT. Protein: CSVEPADTQYF.

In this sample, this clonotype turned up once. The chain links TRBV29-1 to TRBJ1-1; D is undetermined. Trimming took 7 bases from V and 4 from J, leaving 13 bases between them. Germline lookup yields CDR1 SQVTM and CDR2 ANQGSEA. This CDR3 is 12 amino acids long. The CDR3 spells CSATLSGTEAFF. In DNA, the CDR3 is TGCAGCGCCACACTTTCGGGCACTGAAGCTTTCTTT.

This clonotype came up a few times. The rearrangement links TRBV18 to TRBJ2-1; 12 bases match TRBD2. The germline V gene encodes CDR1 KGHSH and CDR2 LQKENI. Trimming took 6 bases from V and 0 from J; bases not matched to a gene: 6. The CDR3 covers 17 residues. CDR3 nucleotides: TGTGCCAGCTCCCCTACTAGCGGGAGGAGCTCCTACAATGAGCAGTTCTTC. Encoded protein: CASSPTSGRSSYNEQFF.

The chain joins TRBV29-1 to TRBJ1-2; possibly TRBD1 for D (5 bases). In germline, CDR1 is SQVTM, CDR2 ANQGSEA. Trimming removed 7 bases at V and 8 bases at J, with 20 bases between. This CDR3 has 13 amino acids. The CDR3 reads CSANEGEQGGYTF. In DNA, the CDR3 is TGCAGCGCCAACGAAGGGGAGCAGGGAGGCTACACCTTC.

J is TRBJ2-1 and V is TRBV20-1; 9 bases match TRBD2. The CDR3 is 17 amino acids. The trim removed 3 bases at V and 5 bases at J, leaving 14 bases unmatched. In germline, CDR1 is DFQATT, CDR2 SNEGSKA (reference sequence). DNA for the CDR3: TGCAGTGCTAGTGCTTTGGGCGGGGGGGAAACCGACAATGAGCAGTTCTTC. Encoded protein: CSASALGGGETDNEQFF.

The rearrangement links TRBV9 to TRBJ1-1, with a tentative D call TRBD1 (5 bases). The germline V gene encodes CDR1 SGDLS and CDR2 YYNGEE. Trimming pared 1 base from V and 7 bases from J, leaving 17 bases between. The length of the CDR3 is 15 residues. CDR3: CASSVYDQGFDEAFF. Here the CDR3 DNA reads TGTGCCAGCAGCGTATACGACCAGGGATTTGATGAAGCTTTCTTT.

The CDR3 coding sequence is TGTGCCAGCAACCCACAGGGGGCGCGGAGCAATCAGCCCCAGCATTTT. Its translation is CASNPQGARSNQPQHF. The rearrangement uses TRBV2 and TRBJ1-5; 9 nucleotides agree with TRBD1. The CDR3 extends over 16 amino acids. Germline CDR1 is SNHLY and CDR2 is FYNNEI. V shed 7 bases, J shed 1 base, and the junction held 8 bases outside the gene matches. Full variable domain (rest looked up from reference TRBV2 and TRBJ1-5): EPEVTQTPSHQVTQMGQEVILRCVPISNHLYFYWYRQILGQKVEFLVSFYNNEISEKSEIFDDQFSVERPDGSNFTLKIRSTKLEDSAMYFCASNPQGARSNQPQHFGDGTRLSIL.

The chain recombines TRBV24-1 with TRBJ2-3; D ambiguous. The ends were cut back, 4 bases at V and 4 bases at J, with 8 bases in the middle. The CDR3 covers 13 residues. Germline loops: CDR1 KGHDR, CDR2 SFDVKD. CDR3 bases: TGTGCCACCAGTGACGGGTGGGCAGATACGCAGTATTTT. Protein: CATSDGWADTQYF.